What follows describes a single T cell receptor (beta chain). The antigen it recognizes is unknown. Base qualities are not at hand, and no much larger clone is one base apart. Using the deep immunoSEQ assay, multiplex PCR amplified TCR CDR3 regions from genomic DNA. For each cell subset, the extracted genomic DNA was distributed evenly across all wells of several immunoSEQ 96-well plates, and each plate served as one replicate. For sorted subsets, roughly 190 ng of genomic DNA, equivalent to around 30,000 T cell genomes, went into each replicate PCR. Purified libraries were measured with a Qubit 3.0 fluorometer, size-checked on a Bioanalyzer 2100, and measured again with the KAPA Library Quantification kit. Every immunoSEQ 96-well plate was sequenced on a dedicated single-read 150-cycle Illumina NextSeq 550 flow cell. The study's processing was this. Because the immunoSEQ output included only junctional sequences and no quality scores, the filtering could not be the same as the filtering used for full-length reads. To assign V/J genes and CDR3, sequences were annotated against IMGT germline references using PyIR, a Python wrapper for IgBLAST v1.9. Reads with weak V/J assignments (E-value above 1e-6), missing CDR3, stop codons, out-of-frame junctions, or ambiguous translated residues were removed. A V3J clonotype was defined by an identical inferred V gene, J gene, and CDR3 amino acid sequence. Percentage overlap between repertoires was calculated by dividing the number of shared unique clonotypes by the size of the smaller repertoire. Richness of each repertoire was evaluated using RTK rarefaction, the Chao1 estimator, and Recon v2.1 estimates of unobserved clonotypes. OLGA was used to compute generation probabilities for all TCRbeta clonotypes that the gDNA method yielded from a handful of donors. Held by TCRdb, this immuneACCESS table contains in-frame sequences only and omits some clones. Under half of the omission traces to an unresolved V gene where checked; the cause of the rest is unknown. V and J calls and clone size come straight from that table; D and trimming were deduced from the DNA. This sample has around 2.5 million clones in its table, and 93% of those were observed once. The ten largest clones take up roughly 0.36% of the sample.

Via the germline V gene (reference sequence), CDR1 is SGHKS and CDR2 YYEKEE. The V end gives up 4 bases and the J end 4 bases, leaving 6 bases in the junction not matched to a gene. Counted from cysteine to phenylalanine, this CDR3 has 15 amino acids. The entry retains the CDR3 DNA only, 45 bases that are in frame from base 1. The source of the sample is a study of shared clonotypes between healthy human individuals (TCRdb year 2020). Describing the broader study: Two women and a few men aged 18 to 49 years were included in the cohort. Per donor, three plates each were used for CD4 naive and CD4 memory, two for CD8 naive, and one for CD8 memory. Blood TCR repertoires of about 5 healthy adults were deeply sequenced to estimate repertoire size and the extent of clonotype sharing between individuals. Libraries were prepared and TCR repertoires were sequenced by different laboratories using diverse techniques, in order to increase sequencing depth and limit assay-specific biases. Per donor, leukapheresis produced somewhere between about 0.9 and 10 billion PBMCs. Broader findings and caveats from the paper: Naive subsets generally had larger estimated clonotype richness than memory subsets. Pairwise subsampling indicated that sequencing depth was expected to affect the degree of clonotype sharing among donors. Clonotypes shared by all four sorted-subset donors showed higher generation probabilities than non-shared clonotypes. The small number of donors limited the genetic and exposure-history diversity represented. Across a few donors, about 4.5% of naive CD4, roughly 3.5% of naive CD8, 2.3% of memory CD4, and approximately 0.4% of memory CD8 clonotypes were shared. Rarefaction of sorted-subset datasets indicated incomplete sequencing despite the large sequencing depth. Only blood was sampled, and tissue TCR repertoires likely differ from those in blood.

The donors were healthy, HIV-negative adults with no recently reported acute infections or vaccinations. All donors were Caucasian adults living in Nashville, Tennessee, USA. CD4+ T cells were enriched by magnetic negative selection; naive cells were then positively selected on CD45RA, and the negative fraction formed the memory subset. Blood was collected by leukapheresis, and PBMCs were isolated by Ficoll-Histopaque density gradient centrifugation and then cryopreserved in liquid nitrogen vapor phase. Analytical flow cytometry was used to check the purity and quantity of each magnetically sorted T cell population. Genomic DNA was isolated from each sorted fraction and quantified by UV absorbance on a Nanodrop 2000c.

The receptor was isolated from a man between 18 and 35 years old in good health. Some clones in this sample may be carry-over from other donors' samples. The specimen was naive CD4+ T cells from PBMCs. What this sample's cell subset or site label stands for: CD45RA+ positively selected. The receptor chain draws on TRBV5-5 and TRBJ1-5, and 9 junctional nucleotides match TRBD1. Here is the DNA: TGTGCCAGCAGCCGGGGACAGGGTGATAATCAGCCCCAGCATTTT. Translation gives CASSRGQGDNQPQHF.